The 22 T cell receptor beta chains in this list originate from one sample, sequenced in a study of T cell responses to AZD1222 COVID-19 vaccine. Sequencing used immunoSEQ multiplex PCR; TCRdb keeps in-frame clones, though not all of them. The repertoire holds around 210,000 clones, with roughly 94% as singletons. This specimen was peripheral blood, taken 28 days after the second dose of the MenACWY control vaccine. All receptors come from an adult who received the MenACWY meningococcal vaccine as a control.

CDR3 nucleotide sequence: TGTGCCAGCAGCGAGGGGGCAGGGTCACCCCTCCACTTT. It specifies CASSEGAGSPLHF. J is TRBJ1-6 and V is TRBV7-9; 7 bases fit TRBD1. V was pared by 5 bases and J by 10 bases, with 5 bases of the junction left unmatched. The length of the CDR3 is 13 residues. Per germline, CDR1 SEHNR and CDR2 FQNEAQ (reference sequence).

The chain has TRBV21-1 and TRBJ1-1. TRBV21-1 is a pseudogene locus. The CDR3 spans 15 residues. The CDR3 coding sequence is TGTGCCAGCAGCAAGAGAACTATTAGCCCCCTTCGAACTTTCTTT. It translates to CASSKRTISPLRTFF.

V gene TRBV4-1 combines with J gene TRBJ2-7; 9 bases map to TRBD1. V shed 1 base and J 6 bases; nucleotides not matched to a gene: 4. The CDR3 loop spans 14 amino acids. In germline, CDR1 is MGHRA, CDR2 YSYEKL. The CDR3 bases are TGCGCCAGCAGCCAAGGGGACAGGGTGTCCGAGCAGTACTTC. It translates to CASSQGDRVSEQYF.

The chain combines TRBV9 with TRBJ1-5; D might be TRBD1 (5 bases). Germline CDR1 SGDLS, CDR2 YYNGEE. The V gene lost 0 bases and the J gene lost 2 bases, with 9 bases spanning the gap. The CDR3 consists of 15 residues. The CDR3 spells CASSVGGIGNQPQHF. CDR3 DNA sequence: TGTGCCAGCAGCGTAGGGGGGATAGGCAATCAGCCCCAGCATTTT.

The gene calls are TRBV2 and TRBJ1-1; D might be TRBD1 (6 bases). Looked up from germline, CDR1 is SNHLY and CDR2 is FYNNEI. V shed 4 bases and J shed 1 base, with 13 bases lying between them. The CDR3 consists of 15 residues. The CDR3, as DNA: TGTGCCAGCAGTGCACAGGGTACGGGGAACACTGAAGCTTTCTTT. It specifies CASSAQGTGNTEAFF.

The genes are TRBV19 and TRBJ1-5; D is unclear. V gave up 1 base and J gave up 5 bases, with 12 bases separating them. The CDR3 is 15 amino acids. CDR1 and CDR2 from the germline V gene are LNHDA and SQIVND (reference sequence). The CDR3 DNA sequence: TGTGCCAGTAGTATAGGTTTCGCGCCGTATCAGCCCCAGCATTTT. It is translated as CASSIGFAPYQPQHF.

V and J are TRBV7-9 and TRBJ1-5, with 8 positions matching TRBD1. V shed 8 bases and J 6 bases; nucleotides not matched to a gene: 3. CDR3 length: 12 residues. Germline values: CDR1 SEHNR, CDR2 FQNEAQ (reference sequence). DNA for the CDR3: TGTGCCAGCCAGGGGGCGGGTCAGCCCCAGCATTTT. It codes for CASQGAGQPQHF.

The gene calls are TRBV28 and TRBJ1-4; a weak D match, TRBD1 (6 bases). Germline V gene data show CDR1 as MDHEN and CDR2 as SYDVKM. This CDR3 contains 12 residues. V lost 7 bases and J lost 8, with 11 bases in between. The CDR3: CASTTGGEKLFF. CDR3 in DNA: TGTGCCAGCACGACAGGTGGCGAAAAACTGTTTTTT.

This clone appeared a single time. The chain uses TRBV28 and TRBJ2-7; 7 bases fit TRBD2. Germline V gene lookup returns CDR1 MDHEN and CDR2 SYDVKM. This CDR3 contains 13 residues. With 6 bases clipped from V and 6 bases from J, the junction kept 8 bases outside the gene matches. In DNA form, the CDR3 reads TGTGCCAGCAGCTCGGGCCCGGGAGGCGAGCAGTACTTC. Translation: CASSSGPGGEQYF.

The chain has TRBV27 and TRBJ2-3; 8 nucleotides match TRBD1. The V segment lost 4 bases and the J segment 6 bases; nucleotides outside the gene matches: 12. Germline V gene lookup returns CDR1 MNHEY and CDR2 SMNVEV (reference sequence). The CDR3 covers 16 residues. This CDR3 is CASSSPGQAIFDTQYF. CDR3 sequence (DNA): TGTGCCAGCAGTTCCCCGGGACAGGCCATTTTTGATACGCAGTATTTT.

The genes are TRBV10-2 and TRBJ2-2; 10 bases match TRBD2. The CDR3 runs 14 residues. J lost 7 bases, V lost 3 bases, and 2 bases had no gene match. Germline V gene sequence: CDR1 WSHSY, CDR2 SAAADI. CDR3 bases: TGCGCCAGCAGTGAACTAGCGGGGCACGGGGAGCTGTTTTTT. It is translated as CASSELAGHGELFF.

The gene calls are TRBV6-5 and TRBJ1-4; D uncertain. CDR3 length equals 15 residues. V gave up 4 bases and J gave up 2 bases, with 11 bases separating them. Germline V gene lookup returns CDR1 MNHEY and CDR2 SVGAGI. Here the CDR3 reads CASSSHRGTNEKLFF. The CDR3 region has the DNA TGTGCCAGCAGTTCGCACAGAGGGACTAATGAAAAACTGTTTTTT.

The chain carries TRBV7-2 and TRBJ2-2, with D possibly matching TRBD1 (6 bases). The germline CDR1 and CDR2 sequences are SGHTA and FQGNSA. The CDR3 spans 15 residues. V shed 0 bases and J shed 4 bases, with 9 bases lying between them. This chain's CDR3 is CASSLAQGGTGELFF. The DNA for the CDR3 is TGTGCCAGCAGCTTAGCACAGGGTGGCACCGGGGAGCTGTTTTTT.

The J gene is TRBJ1-3, the V gene TRBV5-1; TRBD1 is a possible D gene (6 bases). The V end lost 5 bases, the J end lost 0 bases, and 21 bases lay between the germline ends. There are 18 residues in the CDR3. Germline CDR1 SGHRS, CDR2 YFSETQ. In nucleotides, the CDR3 is TGCGCCAGCAGTAGGCGGGGGGAAACAGGGAGCTCTGGAAACACCATATATTTT. Translation gives CASSRRGETGSSGNTIYF.

This chain uses TRBV2 with TRBJ1-5; tentatively, D is TRBD1 (6 bases). The CDR3 consists of 15 residues. Germline V gene data show CDR1 as SNHLY and CDR2 as FYNNEI. V lost 1 base to trimming and J lost 7 bases, with 14 bases between them. CDR3 sequence (DNA): TGTGCCAGCAGTGAAGTGAGGGACACCGGGCAGCCCCAGCATTTT. Encoded protein: CASSEVRDTGQPQHF.

This clone was recorded only once. The chain is built from TRBV30 and TRBJ2-1; 7 nucleotides align to TRBD2. The CDR3 is made up of 12 amino acids. V trimming: 0 bases; J trimming: 12 bases; junction bases outside the gene matches: 5. Per germline, CDR1 GTSNPN and CDR2 SVGIG (reference sequence). CDR3 in amino acids: CAWSVGLGGQFF. CDR3 nucleotide sequence: TGTGCCTGGAGTGTTGGACTAGGTGGGCAGTTCTTC.

This clone appeared a few times. The chain uses TRBV12-3 or TRBV12-4 and TRBJ2-3; D perhaps matches TRBD1 (5 bases). This CDR3 is built from 13 residues. The germline V and J ends were trimmed by 8 bases and 4 bases, with 13 bases remaining between them. The CDR3 coding sequence is TGTGCCAGCTGGGCAGGGCCCCCAGATACGCAGTATTTT. This codes for CASWAGPPDTQYF.

The chain has TRBV3-1 (or the pseudogene TRBV3-2) and TRBJ2-1; TRBD2 matches 7 bases. The germline gives CDR1 LGHDT, CDR2 YNNKEL (reference sequence). V lost 1 base and J lost 6; bases outside the gene matches: 15. The CDR3 spans 18 residues. As DNA, the CDR3 is TGTGCCAGCAGCCAAGGAGGTTTAAGGACTAGAACCTCCAATGAGCAGTTCTTC. This translates into CASSQGGLRTRTSNEQFF.

J is TRBJ1-6 and V is TRBV3-1 (or the pseudogene TRBV3-2); weak D call: TRBD1 (5 bases). Trimming removed 0 bases from V and 5 bases from J, with 11 bases in between. This CDR3 contains 16 residues. CDR1 is LGHDT and CDR2 is YNNKEL in the germline V gene (reference sequence). CDR3 in DNA: TGTGCCAGCAGCCAAGAGGGGGTAGTGGATAATTCACCCCTCCACTTT. Its translation: CASSQEGVVDNSPLHF.

V usage is TRBV28 and J usage is TRBJ1-2, with D possibly being TRBD1 (5 bases). Trimming cost V 5 bases and J 6 bases, with 19 bases left between them. From germline, CDR1 is MDHEN and CDR2 SYDVKM. CDR3 length equals 15 residues. CDR3 residues: CASSASGTPFDGYTF. The CDR3 nucleotides read TGTGCCAGCAGTGCCTCCGGGACGCCTTTCGATGGCTACACCTTC.

This chain links TRBV11-2 with TRBJ2-1; possibly TRBD1 for D (6 bases). The germline V gene encodes CDR1 SGHAT and CDR2 FQNNGV. The CDR3 length is 14 residues. Trimming removed 2 bases at V and 5 bases at J, with 10 bases between. CDR3 sequence reads: CASSLRQGNNEQFF. As DNA, the CDR3 is TGTGCCAGCAGCTTAAGGCAGGGGAACAATGAGCAGTTCTTC.

This chain's CDR3 is CASQRLSQTGDEQYF. CDR3 coding DNA: TGTGCCAGCCAACGCTTGTCCCAGACAGGGGACGAGCAGTACTTC. The chain couples TRBV2 to TRBJ2-7; 8 bases align to TRBD1. With V trimmed by 8 bases and J by 5 bases, 14 bases remained unmatched. The CDR3 totals 15 residues. Germline V gene lookup returns CDR1 SNHLY and CDR2 FYNNEI.